The 31 T cell receptor beta chains presented below share a single source sample, sequenced in a study of T cell responses to AZD1222 COVID-19 vaccine. Libraries were prepared by immunoSEQ multiplex PCR; TCRdb keeps only in-frame clonotypes and omits some of them. The sample carries under 150,000 clones, roughly 91% recorded once. The material sequenced was peripheral blood, taken on day 0 of AZD1222 vaccination. The origin of the receptors is an adult in good health.

The chain uses TRBV15 and TRBJ2-7, with 7 bases identical to TRBD1. Per the germline V gene, CDR1 is LNHNV and CDR2 is YYDKDF (reference sequence). CDR3 size: 17 residues. The ends lost 0 bases at V and 2 bases at J; junction bases unmatched: 10. CDR3: CATSRDVTGDTPYEQYF. As DNA, the CDR3 is TGTGCCACCAGCAGAGATGTAACAGGGGATACCCCCTACGAGCAGTACTTC.

This chain uses TRBV20-1 with TRBJ1-3; a weak D match, TRBD1 (5 bases). Germline-derived CDR1 and CDR2 are DFQATT and SNEGSKA (reference sequence). The CDR3 sequence is 14 residues long. Trimming cost V 3 bases and J 5 bases, with 14 bases left between them. DNA for the CDR3: TGCAGTGCTAGTGGGGGGAAGAGTAGAAACACCATATATTTT. It yields the protein CSASGGKSRNTIYF.

The chain is built from TRBV9 and TRBJ2-2, with 11 bases aligning to TRBD2. Germline CDR1 and CDR2: SGDLS and YYNGEE. The CDR3 has 16 residues. V trimming: 4 bases; J trimming: 2 bases; junction bases outside the gene matches: 4. This CDR3 reads CASSTRLAGNTGELFF. For the CDR3, the DNA is TGTGCCAGCAGCACCCGACTAGCGGGAAACACCGGGGAGCTGTTTTTT. The entire variable domain, with the rest obtained from reference TRBV9 and TRBJ2-2, is as follows: DSGVTQTPKHLITATGQRVTLRCSPRSGDLSVYWYQQSLDQGLQFLIQYYNGEERAKGNILERFSAQQFPDLHSELNLSSLELGDSALYFCASSTRLAGNTGELFFGEGSRLTVL.

This clone was found once. This sequence joins TRBV18 and TRBJ1-1; D not certain. The germline V gene has CDR1 KGHSH and CDR2 LQKENI. Trimming left V 3 bases short and J 11 bases short, with 16 bases between. This CDR3 contains 13 residues. CDR3 residues: CASSPDTAVEAFF. The CDR3 DNA follows: TGTGCCAGCTCACCGGATACCGCGGTAGAGGCTTTCTTT. The variable domain in full, with the rest retrieved from reference TRBV18 and TRBJ1-1, is NAGVMQNPRHLVRRRGQEARLRCSPMKGHSHVYWYRQLPEEGLKFMVYLQKENIIDESGMPKERFSAEFPKEGPSILRIQQVVRGDSAAYFCASSPDTAVEAFFGQGTRLTVV.

The genes are TRBV7-9 and TRBJ2-2; 9 nucleotides line up with TRBD2. CDR1 and CDR2 from the germline V gene are SEHNR and FQNEAQ (reference sequence). This CDR3 contains 15 residues. The J segment lost 7 bases and the V segment lost 6 bases, leaving 9 bases of the junction unmatched. CDR3 amino acids: CASSRAGGRSGELFF. CDR3 nucleotide sequence: TGTGCCAGCAGTCGCGCGGGAGGGCGGAGCGGGGAGCTGTTTTTT.

The chain recombines TRBV11-1 with TRBJ2-1, with 9 bases lining up with TRBD1. Germline-derived CDR1 and CDR2 are SGHAT and FQDESV (reference sequence). The ends lost 3 bases at V and 7 bases at J; junction bases unmatched: 4. This CDR3 region has 14 residues. The CDR3 spells CASSFGDRANEQFF. The CDR3 nucleotides are TGTGCCAGCAGCTTTGGGGACAGGGCTAATGAGCAGTTCTTC.

The chain is built from TRBV12-5 and TRBJ2-3; 11 bases are a match to TRBD2. CDR1 is LGHNT and CDR2 is FRNRAP in the germline V gene. V dropped 4 bases and J dropped 3; count of bases not matched to a gene: 21. This CDR3 has 21 residues. The CDR3: CASGYSPRGGLLAGVTDTQYF. CDR3 sequence (DNA): TGTGCTAGTGGTTACTCCCCACGGGGAGGGTTACTAGCGGGAGTAACAGATACGCAGTATTTT.

This clone came up a few times. The chain combines TRBV12-5 with TRBJ2-1, with no clear D. This CDR3 comprises 14 residues. Trimming stripped 2 bases from V and 8 bases from J, with 13 bases between. Germline V lookup: CDR1 LGHNT, CDR2 FRNRAP. CDR3 loop: CASGLPHRPDEQFF. The CDR3 DNA reads TGTGCTAGTGGTTTGCCGCACCGACCCGATGAGCAGTTCTTC. The whole variable domain, filled in from reference TRBV12-5 and TRBJ2-1, reads DARVTQTPRHKVTEMGQEVTMRCQPILGHNTVFWYRQTMMQGLELLAYFRNRAPLDDSGMPKDRFSAEMPDATLATLKIQPSEPRDSAVYFCASGLPHRPDEQFFGPGTRLTVL.

This chain joins TRBV7-8 and TRBJ2-3; 10 bases map to TRBD2. V lost 5 bases to trimming and J lost 6 bases; unmatched junction nucleotides: 17. Germline loops: CDR1 SGHVS, CDR2 FQNEAQ. This CDR3 is 18 amino acids long. CDR3 protein: CASSRLAGVRGFGDTQYF. CDR3 DNA sequence: TGTGCCAGCAGCCGTCTAGCGGGAGTGCGGGGGTTTGGGGATACGCAGTATTTT.

V is TRBV12-5 and J is TRBJ1-5; D unresolved. The CDR3 is 13 residues long. Trimming took 0 bases from V and 7 from J, leaving 7 bases between them. The germline V gene encodes CDR1 LGHNT and CDR2 FRNRAP. This CDR3 reads CASGLVSGQPQHF. CDR3 sequence (DNA): TGTGCTAGTGGTTTGGTAAGTGGGCAGCCCCAGCATTTT.

The gene calls are TRBV4-3 and TRBJ1-2; no reliable D call. V gave up 0 bases and J gave up 13 bases, with 15 bases separating them. The CDR3 extends over 13 amino acids. Per germline, CDR1 LGHNA and CDR2 YSLEER. In DNA, the CDR3 is TGCGCCAGCAGCCAAGATTCCCACACCAGCTTCACCTTC. Its translation is CASSQDSHTSFTF.

The rearrangement links TRBV18 to TRBJ2-5; D is perhaps TRBD1 or TRBD2 (5 bases each). Looked up from germline, CDR1 is KGHSH and CDR2 is LQKENI. The germline V and J ends were trimmed by 3 bases and 5 bases, with 16 bases remaining between them. The CDR3 length is 15 residues. In DNA, the CDR3 is TGTGCCAGCTCACCCGAGGTCCAGGGCGGGGAGACCCAGTACTTC. Its translation: CASSPEVQGGETQYF.

V is TRBV7-9 and J is TRBJ2-3; 8 nucleotides agree with TRBD2. Germline V gene lookup returns CDR1 SEHNR and CDR2 FQNEAQ (reference sequence). Trimming cost V 1 base and J 10 bases; bases outside gene matches: 10. The CDR3 consists of 15 residues. In nucleotides, the CDR3 is TGTGCCAGCAGCTTAGGAAGGACTAGCTTGACACCGCAGTATTTT. Translation: CASSLGRTSLTPQYF.

The chain couples TRBV3-1 (or the pseudogene TRBV3-2) to TRBJ2-1; D may be TRBD2 (6 bases). Germline V gene sequence: CDR1 LGHDT, CDR2 YNNKEL (reference sequence). With 8 bases removed from V and 7 bases from J, the gap between germline ends came to 15 bases. The CDR3 extends over 13 amino acids. CDR3: CASRDLGRNEQFF. Written as DNA, the CDR3 is TGTGCCAGCCGAGATCTAGGGAGGAATGAGCAGTTCTTC.

J is TRBJ2-3 and V is TRBV2; D not resolved. This CDR3 is 12 amino acids long. The germline V and J ends were trimmed by 7 bases and 3 bases, with 8 bases remaining between them. Germline CDR1 and CDR2: SNHLY and FYNNEI. CDR3 sequence: CASIPLTDTQYF. In DNA form, the CDR3 reads TGTGCCAGCATACCTCTGACAGATACGCAGTATTTT.

The chain combines TRBV21-1 with TRBJ2-7; TRBD2 reflects the table's D call only, with no check against the DNA. TRBV21-1 is termed a pseudogene. The length of the CDR3 is 12 residues. The CDR3 is CASPARLYEQYF. CDR3 nucleotide sequence: TGTGCCAGCCCAGCGAGGTTGTACGAGCAGTACTTC.

V gene TRBV5-5 combines with J gene TRBJ2-5; TRBD2 agrees at 8 bases. This CDR3 has 14 residues. With V trimmed by 5 bases and J by 4 bases, 7 bases remained unmatched. CDR1 is SGHKS, CDR2 YYEKEE, per germline (reference sequence). CDR3 sequence: CASSGPGRGETQYF. CDR3 sequence (DNA): TGTGCCAGCAGTGGTCCCGGGAGGGGAGAGACCCAGTACTTC.

V gene TRBV5-1 combines with J gene TRBJ1-1; the D gene is possibly TRBD1 (5 bases). Trimming removed 2 bases from V and 4 bases from J, with 18 bases in between. This CDR3 spans 16 amino acids. Germline V gene data show CDR1 as SGHRS and CDR2 as YFSETQ. CDR3 sequence (DNA): TGCGCCAGCAGCTTTTCCCAGGCGGGTGGGGGCACTGAAGCTTTCTTT. Its protein product is CASSFSQAGGGTEAFF.

This chain connects TRBV6-5 to TRBJ2-3, with D possibly being TRBD1 or TRBD2 (5 bases each). Trimming left V 6 bases short and J 5 bases short, with 12 bases between. The germline gives CDR1 MNHEY, CDR2 SVGAGI. The CDR3 spans 13 residues. This CDR3 is CASRGPGRDTQYF. The DNA of the CDR3 is TGTGCCAGCAGGGGGCCAGGGAGAGATACGCAGTATTTT.

The CDR3 is CASTDGFDQPQHF. In DNA, the CDR3 is TGTGCCAGCACGGATGGGTTTGATCAGCCCCAGCATTTT. This chain links TRBV6-5 with TRBJ1-5; no clear D. V lost 7 bases to trimming and J lost 5 bases, with 12 bases between them. Looked up from germline, CDR1 is MNHEY and CDR2 is SVGAGI. The CDR3 contains 13 residues.

J is TRBJ2-7 and V is TRBV7-2; TRBD1 matches 11 bases. The trim removed 5 bases at V and 9 bases at J, leaving 6 bases unmatched. CDR1 and CDR2 from the germline V gene are SGHTA and FQGNSA. The CDR3 length is 13 residues. Here the CDR3 reads CASSLAGQGGQYF. DNA for the CDR3: TGTGCCAGCAGCCTTGCGGGACAGGGGGGGCAGTACTTC.

The V gene is TRBV27, the J gene TRBJ1-1; D is unresolved. The germline V gene encodes CDR1 MNHEY and CDR2 SMNVEV (reference sequence). V was pared by 0 bases and J by 0 bases, with 11 bases between. This CDR3 region has 16 residues. This chain's CDR3 is CASSLSGGFVNTEAFF. Written as DNA, the CDR3 is TGTGCCAGCAGTTTATCCGGCGGTTTTGTGAACACTGAAGCTTTCTTT.

The chain carries TRBV19 and TRBJ1-5; tentatively, D is TRBD1 (6 bases). Trimming left V 4 bases short and J 5 bases short, with 15 bases between. The CDR3 consists of 15 residues. Per the germline V gene, CDR1 is LNHDA and CDR2 is SQIVND (reference sequence). The CDR3 is CASSTPQGYDQPQHF. Written as DNA, the CDR3 is TGTGCCAGTAGTACCCCTCAGGGGTACGATCAGCCCCAGCATTTT.

CDR3 bases: TGTGCCAGCAGCTCCTCGGGGCTCTATGGCTACACCTTC. Its translation is CASSSSGLYGYTF. The chain employs TRBV28 and TRBJ1-2, with D perhaps matching TRBD1 (5 bases). Germline V gene sequence: CDR1 MDHEN, CDR2 SYDVKM. V lost 6 bases to trimming and J lost 4 bases, with 12 bases between them. The CDR3 contains 13 residues.

The V and J genes are TRBV19 and TRBJ2-3; D gene unclear. The germline CDR1 and CDR2 sequences are LNHDA and SQIVND (reference sequence). The CDR3 totals 15 residues. Trimming removed 5 bases from V and 1 base from J, with 13 bases in between. CDR3 bases: TGTGCCAGTAGTGCGGTCTCCAGCGGCACAGATACGCAGTATTTT. Protein: CASSAVSSGTDTQYF.

The genes are TRBV9 and TRBJ1-1, with TRBD1 as a possible D gene (6 bases). Germline V gene data show CDR1 as SGDLS and CDR2 as YYNGEE. The CDR3 totals 16 residues. Trimming cost V 0 bases and J 0 bases, with 12 bases left between them. The CDR3 coding sequence is TGTGCCAGCAGCGTAGCGTCCCAGGGGATGAACACTGAAGCTTTCTTT. It encodes CASSVASQGMNTEAFF.

The rearrangement joins TRBV5-1 to TRBJ1-2; D not certain. Trimming left V 0 bases short and J 8 bases short, with 11 bases between. CDR1 and CDR2 from the germline V gene are SGHRS and YFSETQ. The CDR3 consists of 13 residues. Here the CDR3 reads CASSLEGSRGYTF. In DNA form, the CDR3 reads TGCGCCAGCAGCTTGGAAGGGAGTAGAGGCTACACCTTC.

This clone was found a few times. The chain carries TRBV12-3 or TRBV12-4 and TRBJ2-7; 7 nucleotides agree with TRBD1. The length of the CDR3 is 13 residues. The ends lost 7 bases at V and 3 bases at J; junction bases unmatched: 6. The CDR3 sequence is CASTRDSFYEQYF. The CDR3 coding sequence is TGTGCCAGCACCCGGGACAGCTTCTACGAGCAGTACTTC.

The chain uses TRBV18 and TRBJ2-7, with D hard to call. CDR1 and CDR2 (germline): KGHSH, LQKENI. This CDR3 is built from 12 residues. V was trimmed by 2 bases and J by 2 bases, leaving 4 bases between them. The CDR3 region has the DNA TGTGCCAGCTCACCATGGGCCTACGAGCAGTACTTC. This translates into CASSPWAYEQYF.

The chain links TRBV14 to TRBJ1-1; no clear D. Looked up from germline, CDR1 is SGHDN and CDR2 is FVKESK. V was cut by 0 bases and J by 1 base, with 18 bases left in between. The CDR3 sequence is 18 residues long. The CDR3 nucleotides are TGTGCCAGCAGCCAAGATTCGACCCTGAACGCCTGGAACACTGAAGCTTTCTTT. Amino acid sequence: CASSQDSTLNAWNTEAFF.

The chain employs TRBV11-3 and TRBJ2-5, with TRBD2 as a possible D gene (6 bases). Trimming cost V 5 bases and J 5 bases, with 30 bases left between them. Germline CDR1 SGHNT, CDR2 YENEEA. The length of the CDR3 is 19 residues. The CDR3 protein is CASSGAEREPEEERETQYF. The CDR3 DNA sequence: TGTGCCAGCAGCGGGGCGGAACGGGAGCCCGAAGAGGAGCGGGAGACCCAGTACTTC.